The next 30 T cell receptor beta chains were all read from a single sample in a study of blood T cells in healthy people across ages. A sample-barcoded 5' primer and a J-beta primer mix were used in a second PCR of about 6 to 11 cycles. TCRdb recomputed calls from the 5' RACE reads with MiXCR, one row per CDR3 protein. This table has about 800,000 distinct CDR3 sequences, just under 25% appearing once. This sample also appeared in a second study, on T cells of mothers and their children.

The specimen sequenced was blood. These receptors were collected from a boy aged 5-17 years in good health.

CDR3 amino acids: CASTHFSRGRLFGNSPLHF. The CDR3 coding sequence is TGTGCCAGCACACACTTCTCAAGGGGGCGCTTGTTTGGTAATTCACCCCTCCACTTT. The V and J genes are TRBV7-2 and TRBJ1-6; 7 bases map to TRBD1. Germline-derived CDR1 and CDR2 are SGHTA and FQGNSA. The CDR3 loop spans 19 amino acids. V dropped 7 bases and J dropped 6; count of bases not matched to a gene: 21.

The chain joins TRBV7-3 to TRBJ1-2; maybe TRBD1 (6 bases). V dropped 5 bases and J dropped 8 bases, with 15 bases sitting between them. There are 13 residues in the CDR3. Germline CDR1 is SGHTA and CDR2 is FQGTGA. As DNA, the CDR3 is TGTGCCAGCAGCACCACAGGGCTCGGGGGCTACACCTTC. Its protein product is CASSTTGLGGYTF. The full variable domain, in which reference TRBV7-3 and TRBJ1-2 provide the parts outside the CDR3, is GAGVSQTPSNKVTEKGKYVELRCDPISGHTALYWYRQSLGQGPEFLIYFQGTGAADDSGLPNDRFFAVRPEGSVSTLKIQRTERGDSAVYLCASSTTGLGGYTFGSGTRLTVV.

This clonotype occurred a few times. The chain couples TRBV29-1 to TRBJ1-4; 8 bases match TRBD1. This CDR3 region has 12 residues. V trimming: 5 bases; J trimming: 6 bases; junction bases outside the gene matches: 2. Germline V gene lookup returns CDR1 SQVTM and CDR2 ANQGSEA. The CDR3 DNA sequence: TGCAGCGTTAAGACAGGGGATGAAAAACTGTTTTTT. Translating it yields CSVKTGDEKLFF.

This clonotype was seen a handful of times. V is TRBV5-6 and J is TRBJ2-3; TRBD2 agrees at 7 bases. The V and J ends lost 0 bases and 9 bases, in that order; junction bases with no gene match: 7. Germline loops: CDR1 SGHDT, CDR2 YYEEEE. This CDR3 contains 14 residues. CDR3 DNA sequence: TGTGCCAGCAGCTTGGAGGTCGTGGGGGGGACGCAGTATTTT. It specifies CASSLEVVGGTQYF.

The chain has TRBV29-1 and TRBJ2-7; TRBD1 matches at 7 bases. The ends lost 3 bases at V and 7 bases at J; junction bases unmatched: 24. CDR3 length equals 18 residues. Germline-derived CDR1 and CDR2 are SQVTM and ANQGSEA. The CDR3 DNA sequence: TGCAGCGTTGAGGATAGTGACCGGGACAGTGCTTCGGAGTGGGAGCAGTACTTC. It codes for CSVEDSDRDSASEWEQYF.

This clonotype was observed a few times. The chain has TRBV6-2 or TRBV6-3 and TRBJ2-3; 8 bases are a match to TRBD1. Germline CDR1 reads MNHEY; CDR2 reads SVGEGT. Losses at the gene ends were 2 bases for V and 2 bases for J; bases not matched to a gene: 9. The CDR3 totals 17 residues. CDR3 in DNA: TGTGCCAGCAGTTACAACCCAGGGGGCTACCCCACAGATACGCAGTATTTT. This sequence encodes CASSYNPGGYPTDTQYF.

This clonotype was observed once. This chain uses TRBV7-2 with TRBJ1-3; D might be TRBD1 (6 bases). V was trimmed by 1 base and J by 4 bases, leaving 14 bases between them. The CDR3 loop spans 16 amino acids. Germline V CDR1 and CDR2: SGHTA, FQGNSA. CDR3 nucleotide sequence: TGTGCCAGCAGCTTAGAACAGCAGGGGAACGGAAACACCATATATTTT. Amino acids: CASSLEQQGNGNTIYF.

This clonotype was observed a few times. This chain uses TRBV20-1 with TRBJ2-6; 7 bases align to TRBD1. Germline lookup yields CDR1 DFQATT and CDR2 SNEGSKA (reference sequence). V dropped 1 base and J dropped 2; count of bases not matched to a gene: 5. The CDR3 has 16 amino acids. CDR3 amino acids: CSARVLTGTGANVLTF. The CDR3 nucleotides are TGCAGTGCTAGAGTGCTGACAGGGACTGGGGCCAACGTCCTGACTTTC.

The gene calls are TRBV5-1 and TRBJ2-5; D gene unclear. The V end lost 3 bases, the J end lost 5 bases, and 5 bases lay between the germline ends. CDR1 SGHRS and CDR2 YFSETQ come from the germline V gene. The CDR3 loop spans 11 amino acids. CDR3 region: CASSSMETQYF. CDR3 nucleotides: TGCGCCAGCAGCTCCATGGAGACCCAGTACTTC.

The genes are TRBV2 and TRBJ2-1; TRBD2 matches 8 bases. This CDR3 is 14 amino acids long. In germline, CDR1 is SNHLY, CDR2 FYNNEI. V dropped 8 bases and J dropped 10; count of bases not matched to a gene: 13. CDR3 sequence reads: CASRSSGGPGEQFF. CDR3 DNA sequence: TGTGCCAGCCGGTCTTCGGGGGGGCCGGGCGAGCAGTTCTTC.

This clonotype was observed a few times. The CDR3 sequence: CATSDPRRGKETQYF. As DNA, the CDR3 is TGTGCCACCAGTGACCCCCGGCGGGGGAAAGAGACCCAGTACTTC. The chain carries TRBV24-1 and TRBJ2-5, with 7 bases that match TRBD2. Per germline, CDR1 KGHDR and CDR2 SFDVKD. This CDR3 contains 15 residues. Unmatched junction bases numbered 7, after V lost 4 bases and J lost 3 bases.

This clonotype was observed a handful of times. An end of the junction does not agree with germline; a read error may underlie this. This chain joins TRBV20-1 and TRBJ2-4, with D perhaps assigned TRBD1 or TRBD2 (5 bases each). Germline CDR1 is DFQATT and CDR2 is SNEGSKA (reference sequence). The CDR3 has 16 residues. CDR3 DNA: TGCAGTGCCAGAGTTCCCCAAGGGACCGCCCAAAACATTCAGTACTTC. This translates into CSARVPQGTAQNIQYF.

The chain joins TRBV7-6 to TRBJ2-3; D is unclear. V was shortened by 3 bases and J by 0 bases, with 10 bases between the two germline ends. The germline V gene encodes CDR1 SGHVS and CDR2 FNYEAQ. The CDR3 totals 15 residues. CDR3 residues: CASSFSASSTDTQYF. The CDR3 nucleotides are TGTGCCAGCAGCTTTAGTGCGTCTAGCACAGATACGCAGTATTTT.

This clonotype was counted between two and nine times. The CDR3 bases are TGTGCCTGGAGTTTAGGTTTACTCGAAAAACTGTTTTTT. Its translation is CAWSLGLLEKLFF. The V gene is TRBV30, the J gene TRBJ1-4; D gene unclear. V shed 2 bases and J shed 8 bases, with 12 bases lying between them. The CDR3 has 13 amino acids. CDR1 is GTSNPN, CDR2 SVGIG, per germline (reference sequence).

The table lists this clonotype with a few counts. DNA of the CDR3: TGTGCCAGCAGCCACGGCCCAAACGCCAAAAACATTCAGTACTTC. Encoded protein: CASSHGPNAKNIQYF. The chain links TRBV3-1 to TRBJ2-4; D unresolved. The V end was cut by 3 bases, the J end by 1 base, with 10 bases between. The CDR3 sequence is 15 residues long. Germline values: CDR1 LGHDT, CDR2 YNNKEL (reference sequence).

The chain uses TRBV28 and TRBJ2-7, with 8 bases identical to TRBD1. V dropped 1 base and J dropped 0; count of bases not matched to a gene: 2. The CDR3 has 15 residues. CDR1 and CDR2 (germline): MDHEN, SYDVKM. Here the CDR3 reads CASSLLDRDSYEQYF. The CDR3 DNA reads TGTGCCAGCAGTTTATTGGACAGGGACTCCTACGAGCAGTACTTC.

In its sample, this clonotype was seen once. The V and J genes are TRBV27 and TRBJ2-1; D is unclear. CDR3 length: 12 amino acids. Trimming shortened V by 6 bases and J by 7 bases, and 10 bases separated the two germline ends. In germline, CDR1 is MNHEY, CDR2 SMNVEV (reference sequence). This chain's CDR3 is CASSAKMNEQFF. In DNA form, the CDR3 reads TGTGCCAGCAGCGCTAAGATGAATGAGCAGTTCTTC.

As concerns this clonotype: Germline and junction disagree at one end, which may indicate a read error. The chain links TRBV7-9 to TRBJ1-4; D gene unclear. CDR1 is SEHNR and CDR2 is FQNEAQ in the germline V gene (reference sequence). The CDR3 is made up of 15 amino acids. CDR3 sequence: CASSRELATNEKLFF. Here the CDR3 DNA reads TGTGCTAGCAGTCGGGAACTTGCAACTAATGAAAAACTGTTTTTT.

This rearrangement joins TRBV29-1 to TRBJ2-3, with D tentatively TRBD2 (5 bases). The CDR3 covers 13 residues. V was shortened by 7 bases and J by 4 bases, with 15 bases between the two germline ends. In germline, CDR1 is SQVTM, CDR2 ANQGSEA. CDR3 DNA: TGCAGCGGCCGGGGTTTAAGGGCAGATACGCAGTATTTT. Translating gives CSGRGLRADTQYF.

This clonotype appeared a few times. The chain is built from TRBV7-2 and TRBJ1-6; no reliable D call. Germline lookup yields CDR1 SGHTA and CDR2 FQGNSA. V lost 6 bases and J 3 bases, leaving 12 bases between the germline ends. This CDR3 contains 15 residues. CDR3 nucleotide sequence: TGTGCCAGCAGTTCAGAGGACTACTATAATTCACCCCTCCACTTT. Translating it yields CASSSEDYYNSPLHF.

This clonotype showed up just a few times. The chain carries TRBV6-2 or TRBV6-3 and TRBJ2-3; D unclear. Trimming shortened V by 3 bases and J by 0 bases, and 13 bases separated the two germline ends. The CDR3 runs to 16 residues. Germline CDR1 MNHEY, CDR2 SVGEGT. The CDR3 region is CASSYYGTTSTDTQYF. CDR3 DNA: TGTGCCAGCAGTTATTACGGTACGACTAGCACAGATACGCAGTATTTT.

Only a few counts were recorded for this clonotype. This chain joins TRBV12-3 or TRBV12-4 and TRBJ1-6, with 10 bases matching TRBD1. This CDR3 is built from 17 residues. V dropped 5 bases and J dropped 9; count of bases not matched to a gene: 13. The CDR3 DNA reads TGTGCCAGCAGTCCCGGCCCTGGACAGGGGGTTAGTTCACCCCTCCACTTT. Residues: CASSPGPGQGVSSPLHF.

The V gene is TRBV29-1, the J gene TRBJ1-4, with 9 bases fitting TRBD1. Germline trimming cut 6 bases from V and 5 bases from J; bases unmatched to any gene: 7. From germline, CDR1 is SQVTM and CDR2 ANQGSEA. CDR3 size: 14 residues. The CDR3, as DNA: TGCAGCGTCCCTGACAGGGGGGAAAATGAAAAACTGTTTTTT. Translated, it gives CSVPDRGENEKLFF.

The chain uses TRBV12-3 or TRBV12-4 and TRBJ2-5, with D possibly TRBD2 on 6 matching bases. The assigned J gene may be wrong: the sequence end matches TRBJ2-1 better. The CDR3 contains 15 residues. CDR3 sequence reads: CASTQRTGEGWEQFF. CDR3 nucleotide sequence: TGTGCCAGCACCCAACGAACGGGAGAAGGTTGGGAGCAGTTCTTC.

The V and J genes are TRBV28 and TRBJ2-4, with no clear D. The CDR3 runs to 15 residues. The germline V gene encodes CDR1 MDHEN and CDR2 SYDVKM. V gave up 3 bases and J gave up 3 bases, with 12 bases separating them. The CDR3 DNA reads TGTGCCAGCAGTTTGTCCAGGATGGGCAAAAACATTCAGTACTTC. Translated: CASSLSRMGKNIQYF.

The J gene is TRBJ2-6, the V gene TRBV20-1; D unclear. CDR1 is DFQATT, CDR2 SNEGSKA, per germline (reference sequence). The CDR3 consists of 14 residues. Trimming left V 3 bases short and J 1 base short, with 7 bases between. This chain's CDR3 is CSASMLSGANVLTF. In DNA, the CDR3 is TGCAGTGCTAGTATGCTTTCTGGGGCCAACGTCCTGACTTTC.

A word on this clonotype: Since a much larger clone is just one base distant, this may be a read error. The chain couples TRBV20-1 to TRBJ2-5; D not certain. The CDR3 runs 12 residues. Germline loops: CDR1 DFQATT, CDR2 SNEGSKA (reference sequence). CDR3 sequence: CNASFLKETQYF. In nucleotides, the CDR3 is TGCAATGCTAGTTTCCTAAAAGAGACCCAGTACTTC.

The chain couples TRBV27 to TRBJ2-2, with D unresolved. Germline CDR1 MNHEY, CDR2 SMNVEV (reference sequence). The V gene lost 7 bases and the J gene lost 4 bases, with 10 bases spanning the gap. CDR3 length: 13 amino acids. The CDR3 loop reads CASTQSFTGELFF. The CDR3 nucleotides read TGTGCCAGCACCCAGTCGTTCACCGGGGAGCTGTTTTTT.

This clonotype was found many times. CDR3 nucleotide sequence: TGTGCCAGCAGGGTAACAGGGGGCGGGAATCAAGAGACCCAGTACTTC. Translated: CASRVTGGGNQETQYF. This chain connects TRBV2 to TRBJ2-5; 9 nucleotides line up with TRBD1. CDR1 and CDR2 (germline): SNHLY, FYNNEI. This CDR3 spans 16 amino acids. The V segment lost 6 bases and the J segment 2 bases; nucleotides outside the gene matches: 10.

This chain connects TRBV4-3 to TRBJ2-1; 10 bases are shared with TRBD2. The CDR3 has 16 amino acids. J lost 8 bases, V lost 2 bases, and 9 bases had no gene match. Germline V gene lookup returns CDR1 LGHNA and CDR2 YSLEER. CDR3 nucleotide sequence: TGCGCCAGCAGCCAATTAACGGGACTAGCGCCCGATGAGCAGTTCTTC. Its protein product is CASSQLTGLAPDEQFF.